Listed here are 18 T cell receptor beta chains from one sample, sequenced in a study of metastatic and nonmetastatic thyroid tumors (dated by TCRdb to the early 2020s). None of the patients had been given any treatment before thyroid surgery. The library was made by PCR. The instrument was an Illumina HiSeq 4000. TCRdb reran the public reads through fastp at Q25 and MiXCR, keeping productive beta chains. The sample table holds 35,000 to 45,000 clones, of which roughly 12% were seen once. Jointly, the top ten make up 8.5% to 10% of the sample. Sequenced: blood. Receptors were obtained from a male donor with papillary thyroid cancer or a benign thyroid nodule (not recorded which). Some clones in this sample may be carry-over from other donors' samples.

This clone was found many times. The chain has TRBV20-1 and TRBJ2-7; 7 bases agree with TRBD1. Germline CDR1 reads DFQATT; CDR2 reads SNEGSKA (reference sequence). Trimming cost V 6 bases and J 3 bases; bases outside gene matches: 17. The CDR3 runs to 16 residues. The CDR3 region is CSALRYLRTGGYEQYF. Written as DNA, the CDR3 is TGCAGTGCCCTTAGGTACCTACGGACAGGAGGCTACGAGCAGTACTTC.

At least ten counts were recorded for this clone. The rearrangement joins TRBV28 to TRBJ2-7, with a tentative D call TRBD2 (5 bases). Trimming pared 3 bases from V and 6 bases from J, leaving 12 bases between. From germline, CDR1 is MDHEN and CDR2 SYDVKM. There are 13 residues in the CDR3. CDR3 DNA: TGTGCCAGCAGTTTTAGTGGGAGAGGCGAGCAGTACTTC. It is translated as CASSFSGRGEQYF.

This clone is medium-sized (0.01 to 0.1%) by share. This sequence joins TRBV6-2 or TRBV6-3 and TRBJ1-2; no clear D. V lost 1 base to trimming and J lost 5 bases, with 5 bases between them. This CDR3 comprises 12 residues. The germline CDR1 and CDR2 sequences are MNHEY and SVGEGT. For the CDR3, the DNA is TGTGCCAGCAGTTACTGGTCTTATGGCTACACCTTC. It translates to CASSYWSYGYTF.

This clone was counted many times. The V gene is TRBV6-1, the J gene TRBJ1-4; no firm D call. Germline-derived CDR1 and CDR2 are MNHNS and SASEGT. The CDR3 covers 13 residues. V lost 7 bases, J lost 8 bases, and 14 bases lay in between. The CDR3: CASTVNSREKLFF. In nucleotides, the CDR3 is TGTGCCAGCACGGTGAATTCTCGGGAAAAACTGTTTTTT.

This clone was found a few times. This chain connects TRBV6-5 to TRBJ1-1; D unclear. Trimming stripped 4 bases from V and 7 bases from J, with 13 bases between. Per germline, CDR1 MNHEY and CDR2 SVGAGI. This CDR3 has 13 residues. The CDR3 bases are TGTGCCAGCAGTTTAAACGGCGGCGGTGAAGCTTTCTTT. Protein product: CASSLNGGGEAFF.

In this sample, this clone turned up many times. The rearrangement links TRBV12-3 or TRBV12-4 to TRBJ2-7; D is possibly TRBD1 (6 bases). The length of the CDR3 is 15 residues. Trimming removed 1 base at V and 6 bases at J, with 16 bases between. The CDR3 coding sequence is TGTGCCAGCAGTTTAGGTCCAGGGGTCGAGGGCGAGCAGTACTTC. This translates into CASSLGPGVEGEQYF.

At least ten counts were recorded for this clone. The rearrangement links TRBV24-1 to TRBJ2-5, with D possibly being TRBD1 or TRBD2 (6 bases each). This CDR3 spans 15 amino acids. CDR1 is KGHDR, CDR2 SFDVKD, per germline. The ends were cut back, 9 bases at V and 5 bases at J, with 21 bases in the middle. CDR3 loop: CATGLRGEVTETQYF. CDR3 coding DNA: TGTGCCACCGGGTTGAGGGGGGAAGTGACGGAGACCCAGTACTTC.

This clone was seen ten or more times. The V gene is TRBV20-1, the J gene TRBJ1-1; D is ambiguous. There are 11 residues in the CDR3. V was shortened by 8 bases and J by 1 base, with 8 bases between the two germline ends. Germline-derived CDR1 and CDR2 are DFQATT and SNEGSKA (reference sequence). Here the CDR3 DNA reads TGCAGTACCCCCAGGAACACTGAAGCTTTCTTT. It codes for CSTPRNTEAFF.

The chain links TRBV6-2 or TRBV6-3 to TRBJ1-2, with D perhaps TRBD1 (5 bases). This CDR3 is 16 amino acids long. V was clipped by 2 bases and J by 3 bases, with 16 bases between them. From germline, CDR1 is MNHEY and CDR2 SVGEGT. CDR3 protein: CASSYLRGGNHYGYTF. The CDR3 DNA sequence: TGTGCCAGCAGTTACCTCCGCGGGGGAAACCACTATGGCTACACCTTC.

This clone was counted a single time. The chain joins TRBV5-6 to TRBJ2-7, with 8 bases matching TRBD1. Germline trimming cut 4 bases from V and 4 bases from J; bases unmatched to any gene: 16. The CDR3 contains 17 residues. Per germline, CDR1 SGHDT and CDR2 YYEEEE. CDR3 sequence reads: CASSLAETGVGVYEQYF. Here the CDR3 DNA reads TGTGCCAGCAGCCTGGCGGAGACAGGGGTAGGGGTGTACGAGCAGTACTTC.

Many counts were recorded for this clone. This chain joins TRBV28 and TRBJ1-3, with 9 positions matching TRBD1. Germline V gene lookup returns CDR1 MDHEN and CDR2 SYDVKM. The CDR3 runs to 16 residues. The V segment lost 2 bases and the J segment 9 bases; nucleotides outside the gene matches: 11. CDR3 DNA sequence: TGTGCCAGCAGTTTAACGATCCGACAGGGGGTAGGCACCATATATTTT. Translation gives CASSLTIRQGVGTIYF.

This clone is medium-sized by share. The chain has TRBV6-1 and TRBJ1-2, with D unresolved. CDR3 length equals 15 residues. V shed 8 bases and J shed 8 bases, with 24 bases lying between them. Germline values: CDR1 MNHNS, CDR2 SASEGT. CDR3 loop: CASVGGADGDRGYTF. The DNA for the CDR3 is TGTGCCAGCGTCGGAGGCGCGGACGGCGATAGGGGCTACACCTTC.

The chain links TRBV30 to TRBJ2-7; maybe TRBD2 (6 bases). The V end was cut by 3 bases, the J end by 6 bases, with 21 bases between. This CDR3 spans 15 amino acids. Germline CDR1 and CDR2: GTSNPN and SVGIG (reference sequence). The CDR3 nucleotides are TGTGCCTGGAGCGAGTCCGGGAGCTTCTTTCCCGAGCAGTACTTC. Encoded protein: CAWSESGSFFPEQYF.

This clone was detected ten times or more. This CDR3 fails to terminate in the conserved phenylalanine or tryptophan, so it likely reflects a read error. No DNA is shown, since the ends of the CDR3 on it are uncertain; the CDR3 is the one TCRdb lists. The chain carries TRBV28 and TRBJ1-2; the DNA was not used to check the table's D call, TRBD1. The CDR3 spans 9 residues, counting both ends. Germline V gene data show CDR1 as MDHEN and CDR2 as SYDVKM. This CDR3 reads CASKRKGKV.

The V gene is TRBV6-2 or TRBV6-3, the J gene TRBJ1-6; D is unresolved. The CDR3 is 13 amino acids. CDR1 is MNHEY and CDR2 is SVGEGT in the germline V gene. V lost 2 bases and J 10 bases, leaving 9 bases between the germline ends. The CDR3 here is CASSYGLGSPLHF. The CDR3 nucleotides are TGTGCCAGCAGTTACGGGCTCGGGTCACCCCTCCACTTT.

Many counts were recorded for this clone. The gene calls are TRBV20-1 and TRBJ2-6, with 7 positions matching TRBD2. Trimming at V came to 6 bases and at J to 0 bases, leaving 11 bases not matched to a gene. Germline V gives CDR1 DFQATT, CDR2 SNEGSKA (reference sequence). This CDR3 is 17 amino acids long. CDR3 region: CSANTPLADSGANVLTF. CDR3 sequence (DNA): TGCAGTGCAAACACCCCTCTAGCGGACTCTGGGGCCAACGTCCTGACTTTC.

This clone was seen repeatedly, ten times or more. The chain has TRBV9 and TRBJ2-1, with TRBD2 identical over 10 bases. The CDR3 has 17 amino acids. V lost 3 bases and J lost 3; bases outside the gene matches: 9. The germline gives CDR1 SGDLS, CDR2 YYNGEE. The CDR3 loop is CASSEDPGTSVYNEQFF. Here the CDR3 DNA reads TGTGCCAGCAGCGAGGACCCCGGGACTAGCGTCTACAATGAGCAGTTCTTC.

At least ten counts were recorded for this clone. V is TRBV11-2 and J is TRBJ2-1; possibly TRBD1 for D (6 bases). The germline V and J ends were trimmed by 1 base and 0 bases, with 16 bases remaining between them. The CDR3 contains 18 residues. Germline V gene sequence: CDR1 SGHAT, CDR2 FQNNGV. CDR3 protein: CASSLVTPGQSSYNEQFF. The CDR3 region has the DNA TGTGCCAGCAGCTTAGTGACGCCAGGACAGAGCTCCTACAATGAGCAGTTCTTC.